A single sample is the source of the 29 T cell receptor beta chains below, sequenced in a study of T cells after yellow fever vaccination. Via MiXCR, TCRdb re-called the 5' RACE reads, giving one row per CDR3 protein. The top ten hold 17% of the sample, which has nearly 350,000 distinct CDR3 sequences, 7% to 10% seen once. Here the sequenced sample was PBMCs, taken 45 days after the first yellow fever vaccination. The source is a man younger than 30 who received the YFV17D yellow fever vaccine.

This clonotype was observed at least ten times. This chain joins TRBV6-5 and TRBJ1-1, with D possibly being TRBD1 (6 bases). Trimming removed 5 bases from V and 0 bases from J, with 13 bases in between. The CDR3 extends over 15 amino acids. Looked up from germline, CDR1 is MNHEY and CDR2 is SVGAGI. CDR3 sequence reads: CASSPRGGMNTEAFF. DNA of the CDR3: TGTGCCAGCAGTCCTCGCGGGGGCATGAACACTGAAGCTTTCTTT.

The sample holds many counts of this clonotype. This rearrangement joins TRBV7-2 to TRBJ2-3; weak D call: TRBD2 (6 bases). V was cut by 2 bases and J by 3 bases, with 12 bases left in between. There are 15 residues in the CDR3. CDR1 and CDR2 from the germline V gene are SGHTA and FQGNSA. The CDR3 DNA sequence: TGTGCCAGCAGCTTACAAGACCGGGGGACAGATACGCAGTATTTT. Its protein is CASSLQDRGTDTQYF.

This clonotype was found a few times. The CDR3 coding sequence is TGTGCCACCAGTGTCCTCCGGGGGGCTCAGGGGAGCCCCTCGGGCGTC. Translated: CATSVLRGAQGSPSGV. The chain employs TRBV24-1 and TRBJ2-7; D may be TRBD2 (7 bases). The CDR3 sequence is 16 residues long. Germline CDR1 reads KGHDR; CDR2 reads SFDVKD.

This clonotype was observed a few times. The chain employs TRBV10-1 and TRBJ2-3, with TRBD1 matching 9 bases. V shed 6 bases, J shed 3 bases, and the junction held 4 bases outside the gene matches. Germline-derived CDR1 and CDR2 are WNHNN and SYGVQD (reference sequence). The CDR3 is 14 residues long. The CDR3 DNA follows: TGCGCCAGCAGGCCGGGACAGGGAACAGATACGCAGTATTTT. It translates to CASRPGQGTDTQYF.

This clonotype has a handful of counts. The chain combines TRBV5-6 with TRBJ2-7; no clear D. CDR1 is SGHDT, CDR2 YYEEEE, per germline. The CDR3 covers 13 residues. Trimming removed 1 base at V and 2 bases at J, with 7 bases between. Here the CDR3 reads CASSLNRAYEQYV. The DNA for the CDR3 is TGTGCCAGCAGCTTGAATAGGGCCTACGAGCAGTACGTC.

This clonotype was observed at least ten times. The CDR3, as DNA: TGCGCCAGCAGCTTGGTGCCGGGAGTAGAGCGTGAGCAGTTCTTC. Its protein is CASSLVPGVEREQFF. The rearrangement joins TRBV5-1 to TRBJ2-1; a possible D gene is TRBD2 (6 bases). The CDR3 spans 15 residues. CDR1 SGHRS and CDR2 YFSETQ come from the germline V gene. Between the trimmed V and J ends, which lost 0 bases and 9 bases, there was a span of 16 bases.

CDR3 residues: CASSWGQGGIAGSSSYEQYV. CDR3 bases: TGTGCCAGCAGTTGGGGACAGGGCGGAATAGCGGGTTCGAGCTCCTACGAGCAGTACGTC. V and J are TRBV12-3 or TRBV12-4 and TRBJ2-7, with TRBD1 matching over 9 bases. CDR3 length: 20 amino acids. V trimming: 4 bases; J trimming: 0 bases; junction bases outside the gene matches: 19.

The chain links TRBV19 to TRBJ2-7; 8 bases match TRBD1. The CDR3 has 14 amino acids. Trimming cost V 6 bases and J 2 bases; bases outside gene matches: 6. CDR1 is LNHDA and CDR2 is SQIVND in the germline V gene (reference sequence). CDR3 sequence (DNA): TGTGCCAGTAGACCCGGGACAGGCACCTACGAGCAGTACTTC. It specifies CASRPGTGTYEQYF.

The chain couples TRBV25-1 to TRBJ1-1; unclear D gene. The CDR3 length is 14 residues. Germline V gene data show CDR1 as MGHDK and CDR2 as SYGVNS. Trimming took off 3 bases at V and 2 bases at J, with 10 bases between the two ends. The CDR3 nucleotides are TGTGCCAGCAGTGAGGCACAGAGTAACACTGAAGCTTTCTTT. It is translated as CASSEAQSNTEAFF.

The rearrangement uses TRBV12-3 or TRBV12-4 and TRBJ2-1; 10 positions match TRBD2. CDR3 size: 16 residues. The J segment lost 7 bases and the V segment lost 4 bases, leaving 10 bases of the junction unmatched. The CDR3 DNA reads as TGTGCCAGCAGTTCCCCCCTAGCGGGGGTGGAGAATGAGCAGTTCTTC. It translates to CASSSPLAGVENEQFF.

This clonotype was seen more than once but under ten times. The CDR3 sequence is CASSPRRVSGEQYF. The CDR3 DNA is TGTGCCAGCAGCCCACGCAGGGTTTCGGGAGAGCAGTACTTC. The chain recombines TRBV3-1 with TRBJ2-7, with D perhaps matching TRBD1 or TRBD2 (5 bases each). CDR3 size: 14 residues. V was cut by 4 bases and J by 7 bases, with 17 bases left in between. Germline V gene lookup returns CDR1 LGHDT and CDR2 YNNKEL (reference sequence).

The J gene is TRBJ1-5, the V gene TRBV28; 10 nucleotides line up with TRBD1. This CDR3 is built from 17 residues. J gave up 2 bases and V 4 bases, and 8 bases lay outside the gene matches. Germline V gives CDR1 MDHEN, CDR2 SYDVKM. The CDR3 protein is CASSSSTGGIGNQPQHF. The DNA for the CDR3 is TGTGCCAGCAGTTCCTCGACAGGGGGCATTGGCAATCAGCCCCAGCATTTT.

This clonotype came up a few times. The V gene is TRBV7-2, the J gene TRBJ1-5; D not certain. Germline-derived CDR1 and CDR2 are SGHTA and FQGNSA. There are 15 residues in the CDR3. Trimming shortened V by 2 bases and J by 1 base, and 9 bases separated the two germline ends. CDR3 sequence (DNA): TGTGCCAGCAGCTTAACGGGAACGAGCAATCAGCCCCAGCATTTT. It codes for CASSLTGTSNQPQHF.

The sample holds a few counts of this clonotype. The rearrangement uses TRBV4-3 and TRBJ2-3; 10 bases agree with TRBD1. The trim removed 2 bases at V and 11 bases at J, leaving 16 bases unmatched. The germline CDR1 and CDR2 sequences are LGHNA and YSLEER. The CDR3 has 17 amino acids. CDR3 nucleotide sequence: TGCGCCAGCAGCCAAAGAGGAGAGGGGACAGGGGTTATTGGGCAGTATTTT. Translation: CASSQRGEGTGVIGQYF.

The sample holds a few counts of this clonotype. DNA of the CDR3: TGCGCCAGCAGGTATGCCGGGACAACGAACACCGGGGAGCTGTTTTTT. It translates to CASRYAGTTNTGELFF. V gene TRBV5-1 combines with J gene TRBJ2-2, with D possibly matching TRBD1 (6 bases). The CDR3 has 16 amino acids. V was trimmed by 5 bases and J by 0 bases, leaving 14 bases between them. CDR1 is SGHRS and CDR2 is YFSETQ in the germline V gene.

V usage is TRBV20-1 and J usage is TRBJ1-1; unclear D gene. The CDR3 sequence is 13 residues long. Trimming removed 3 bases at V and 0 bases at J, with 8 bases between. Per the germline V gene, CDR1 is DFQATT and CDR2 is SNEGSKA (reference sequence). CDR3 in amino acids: CSARKGLNTEAFF. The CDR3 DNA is TGCAGTGCTAGGAAGGGTCTGAACACTGAAGCTTTCTTT.

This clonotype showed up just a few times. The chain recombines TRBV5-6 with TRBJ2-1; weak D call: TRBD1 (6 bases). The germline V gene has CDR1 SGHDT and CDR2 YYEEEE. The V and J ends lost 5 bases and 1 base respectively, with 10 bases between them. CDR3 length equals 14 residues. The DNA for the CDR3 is TGTGCCAGCAGTCCAGGGGAGTCCTACAATGAGCAGTTCTTC. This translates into CASSPGESYNEQFF.

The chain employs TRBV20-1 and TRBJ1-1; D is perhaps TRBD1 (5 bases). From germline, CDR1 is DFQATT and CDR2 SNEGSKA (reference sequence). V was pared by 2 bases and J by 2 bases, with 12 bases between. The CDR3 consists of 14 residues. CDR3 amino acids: CSARIPTGNTEAFF. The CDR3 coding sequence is TGCAGTGCTAGAATACCCACAGGAAACACTGAAGCTTTCTTT.

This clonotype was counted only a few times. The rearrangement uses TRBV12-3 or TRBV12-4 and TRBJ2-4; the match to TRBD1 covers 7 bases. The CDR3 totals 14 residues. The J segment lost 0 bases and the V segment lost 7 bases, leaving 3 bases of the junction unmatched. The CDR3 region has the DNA TGTGCCAGCACGACAGGGATAGCCAAAAACATTCAGTACTTC. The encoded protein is CASTTGIAKNIQYF.

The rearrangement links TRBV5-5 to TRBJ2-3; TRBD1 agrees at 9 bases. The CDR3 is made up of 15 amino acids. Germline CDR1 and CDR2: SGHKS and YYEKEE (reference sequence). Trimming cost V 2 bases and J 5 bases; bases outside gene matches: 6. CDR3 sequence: CASSFWDREGDTQYF. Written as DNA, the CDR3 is TGTGCCAGCAGCTTCTGGGACAGGGAAGGAGATACGCAGTATTTT.

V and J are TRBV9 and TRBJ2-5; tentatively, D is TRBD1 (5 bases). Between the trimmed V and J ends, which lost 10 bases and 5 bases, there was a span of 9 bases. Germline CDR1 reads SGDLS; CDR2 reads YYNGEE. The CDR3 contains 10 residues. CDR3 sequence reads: CALAGETQYF. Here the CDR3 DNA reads TGTGCCTTAGCAGGGGAGACCCAGTACTTC.

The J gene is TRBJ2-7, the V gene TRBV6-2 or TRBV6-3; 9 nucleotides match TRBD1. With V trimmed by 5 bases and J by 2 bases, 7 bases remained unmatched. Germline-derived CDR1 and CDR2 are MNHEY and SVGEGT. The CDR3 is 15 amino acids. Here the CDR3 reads CASSPDRGSPYEQYV. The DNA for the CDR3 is TGTGCCAGCAGTCCCGACAGGGGGAGCCCCTACGAGCAGTACGTC.

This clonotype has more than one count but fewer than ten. The CDR3 nucleotides are TGCAGCGCCACCGGGACTAGCGGGGAAACTAACATTCAGTACTTC. It yields the protein CSATGTSGETNIQYF. The chain carries TRBV29-1 and TRBJ2-4; 13 positions match TRBD2. Trimming removed 7 bases from V and 7 bases from J; junction bases left unmatched: 10. The CDR3 sequence is 15 residues long. Germline CDR1 is SQVTM and CDR2 is ANQGSEA.

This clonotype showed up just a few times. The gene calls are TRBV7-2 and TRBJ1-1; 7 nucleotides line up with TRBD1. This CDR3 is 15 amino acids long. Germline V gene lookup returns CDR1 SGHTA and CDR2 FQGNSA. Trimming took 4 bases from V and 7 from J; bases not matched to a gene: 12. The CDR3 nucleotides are TGTGCCAGCAGCTCCTCGGGGGACAGTTTCGTTGAAGCTTTCTTT. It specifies CASSSSGDSFVEAFF.

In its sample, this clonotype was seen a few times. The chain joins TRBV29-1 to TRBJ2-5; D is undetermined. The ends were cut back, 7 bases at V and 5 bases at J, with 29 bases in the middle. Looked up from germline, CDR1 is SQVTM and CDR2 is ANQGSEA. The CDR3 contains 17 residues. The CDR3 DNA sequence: TGCAGCGCGGCTTTATTTGGATCTGGCTCGGGTGAGGAGACCCAGTACTTC. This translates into CSAALFGSGSGEETQYF.

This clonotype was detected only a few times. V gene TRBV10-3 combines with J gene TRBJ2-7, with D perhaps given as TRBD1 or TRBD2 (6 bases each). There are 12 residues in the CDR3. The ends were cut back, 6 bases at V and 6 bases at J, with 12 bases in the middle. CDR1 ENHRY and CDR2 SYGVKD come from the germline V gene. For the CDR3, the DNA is TGTGCCATCAGCTCCACGGGGGCCGAGCAGTACTTC. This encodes CAISSTGAEQYF.

The CDR3 spells CASSFFDRAGETQYF. Here the CDR3 DNA reads TGCGCCAGCAGCTTCTTCGACAGGGCGGGGGAGACCCAGTACTTC. The chain uses TRBV5-1 and TRBJ2-5; weak D call: TRBD1 (7 bases). The length of the CDR3 is 15 residues. Germline CDR1 is SGHRS and CDR2 is YFSETQ. V lost 2 bases and J lost 5, with 16 bases in between.

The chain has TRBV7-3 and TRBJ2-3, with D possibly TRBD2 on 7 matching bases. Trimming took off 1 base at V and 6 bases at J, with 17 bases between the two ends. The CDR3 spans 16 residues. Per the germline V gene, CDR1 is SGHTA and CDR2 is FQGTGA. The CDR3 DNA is TGTGCCAGCAGCTTAAGGTCGGACGGGGGGCGGGATACGCAGTATTTT. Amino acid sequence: CASSLRSDGGRDTQYF.

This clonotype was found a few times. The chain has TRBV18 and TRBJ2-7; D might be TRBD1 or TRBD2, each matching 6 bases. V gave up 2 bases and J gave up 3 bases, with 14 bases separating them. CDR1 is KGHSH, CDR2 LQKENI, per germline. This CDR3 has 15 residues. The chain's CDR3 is CASSPGGLSDYEQYV. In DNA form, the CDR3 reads TGTGCCAGCTCACCAGGGGGGCTCTCGGACTACGAGCAGTACGTC.